Reported below is one T cell receptor beta chain. What it binds is not known. Other nucleotide sequences from this sample produce the same CDR3. This specimen comes from a study of shared clonotypes between healthy human individuals. Regarding the study as a whole: Large sequencing depth failed to make sorted-subset sequencing complete, rarefaction showed. Relative to their counterparts shared across all four donors, non-shared clonotypes exhibited diminished generation probabilities.

Replicate PCRs from sorted subsets contained 200 ng DNA, which is around 30,000 T cell genomes. Profiling relied on immunoSEQ multiplex PCR, and the TCRdb table lists in-frame clones only, not all of them. The data contain about 360,000 clones, over 70% of them seen just once; the ten biggest clones take up 8.5% to 12%. Into CD45RA+ naive and CD45RA-negative memory subsets, the CD4+ cells were split. CDR1 is WNHNN and CDR2 is SYGVQD in the germline V gene (reference sequence). V shed 2 bases and J 3 bases; nucleotides not matched to a gene: 2. This CDR3 comprises 14 residues. The sample comprised memory CD4+ T cells sorted from blood. As for subset: CD45RA-negative fraction. The TCR sequence derives from a man aged 25 to 45 in good health. The genes are TRBV10-1 and TRBJ2-7; 9 bases fit TRBD2. In nucleotides, the CDR3 is TGCGCCAGCAGTGAGAGCGGGAGGAACTACGAGCAGTACTTC. Translation gives CASSESGRNYEQYF.